Sequencing of this TCR beta chain was carried out in a study of naive and memory T cell subsets. Two oligonucleotides, mixed equimolar, formed the beta constant-region primer covering TRBC1 and TRBC2. Nested alpha and beta constant-region primers with the SP2 primer drove four PCR rounds on ligated cDNA. TCRdb ran MiXCR on the UMI-ligation and nested PCR reads and lists one entry per CDR3 protein. The sample records some 87,000 distinct CDR3 sequences, 7% to 8% being singletons. Study-level results: RNA-based TCR counts may shift with T cell activation and differentiation. In CD4 and CD8 cells, diversity dropped from naive through EMRA. No ground truth validated the naive and memory repertoire findings.

Many counts were recorded for this clonotype. Its antigen remains unknown. The sample was central memory CD4+ T cells from blood. The TCR sequence derives from a human donor in good health.

DNA of the CDR3: TGTGCCAGTAGCTCCCTGGGACGGGTCCTTAACACCGGGGAGCTGTTTTTT. Amino acids: CASSSLGRVLNTGELFF. V gene TRBV19 combines with J gene TRBJ2-2; TRBD1 or TRBD2 may be the D gene (5 bases each). From germline, CDR1 is LNHDA and CDR2 SQIVND (reference sequence). Trimming took 6 bases from V and 2 from J, leaving 19 bases between them. The CDR3 loop spans 17 amino acids.